The rows below give T cell receptor beta chains drawn from one sample of a study of shared clonotypes between healthy human individuals. Profiled with immunoSEQ multiplex PCR; TCRdb holds only in-frame clones, not every one. The table has more than 1,200,000 clones, around 98.5% seen once. The sequenced sample consisted of naive CD4+ T cells sorted from blood. Receptors originate from a man under 40 in good health. Both conserved end residues are part of each CDR3. The D gene is left open where the match is weak.

d_call | j_call | v_call | cdr3_aa | cdr3_nt
TRBD1 | TRBJ1-5 | TRBV28 | CASSSPLGQGGQPQHF | TGTGCCAGCAGTTCCCCCCTCGGACAGGGGGGACAGCCCCAGCATTTT
NA | TRBJ1-5 | TRBV5-6 | CASSLYRLGPQHF | TGTGCCAGCAGCTTGTACAGGTTAGGGCCCCAGCATTTT
TRBD1 | TRBJ2-3 | TRBV18 | CASSPEDRVTDTQYF | TGTGCCAGCTCACCGGAGGACAGGGTCACAGATACGCAGTATTTT
NA | TRBJ2-7 | TRBV2 | CASSVPFEQYF | TGTGCCAGCAGTGTTCCGTTCGAGCAGTACTTC
TRBD2 | TRBJ2-5 | TRBV7-3 | CASSPLSSGSGAKETQYF | TGTGCCAGCAGCCCCCTGTCTAGCGGGAGTGGCGCCAAAGAGACCCAGTACTTC
TRBD2 | TRBJ2-1 | TRBV7-9 | CASSPKASGRRKLFDEQFF | TGTGCCAGCAGCCCAAAGGCTAGCGGGAGGCGGAAGCTCTTCGATGAGCAGTTCTTC
NA | TRBJ1-5 | TRBV28 | CASSRRASYSNQPQHF | TGTGCCAGCAGTCGCCGGGCCTCTTATAGCAATCAGCCCCAGCATTTT
NA | TRBJ2-6 | TRBV27 | CASRRGANVLTF | TGTGCCAGCAGGCGGGGGGCCAACGTCCTGACTTTC
NA | TRBJ1-5 | TRBV30 | CAWSSGVNQPQHF | TGTGCCTGGAGTAGTGGGGTTAATCAGCCCCAGCATTTT
TRBD2 | TRBJ2-1 | TRBV6-6 | CASRGLADSYNEQFF | TGTGCCAGCAGGGGCCTAGCGGACTCCTACAATGAGCAGTTCTTC
NA | TRBJ1-3 | TRBV7-2 | CASSIGSFTGNTIYF | TGTGCCAGCAGCATAGGGAGTTTCACCGGAAACACCATATATTTT
NA | TRBJ2-1 | TRBV2 | CASSVQQPIPDNEQFF | TGTGCCAGCAGTGTTCAACAGCCTATACCCGACAATGAGCAGTTCTTC
TRBD2 | TRBJ2-7 | TRBV11-2 | CASSLGLADSYEQYF | TGTGCCAGCAGCTTAGGCCTAGCGGACTCCTACGAGCAGTACTTC
TRBD2 | TRBJ2-5 | TRBV29-1 | CSAGTSQETQYF | TGCAGCGCGGGGACTAGCCAAGAGACCCAGTACTTC
TRBD1 | TRBJ2-2 | TRBV7-6 | CASSLRTGGTGELFF | TGTGCCAGCAGCTTGAGGACAGGGGGAACCGGGGAGCTGTTTTTT
TRBD2 | TRBJ2-5 | TRBV5-1 | CASSTSGTSEETQYF | TGCGCCAGCAGCACCTCCGGGACTAGTGAAGAGACCCAGTACTTC
NA | TRBJ2-3 | TRBV6-5 | CASSRAGTDTQYF | TGTGCCAGCAGTAGAGCAGGCACAGATACGCAGTATTTT
NA | TRBJ2-2 | TRBV10-2 | CASSEVGELFF | TGCGCCAGCAGTGAGGTCGGGGAGCTGTTTTTT
TRBD2 | TRBJ2-3 | TRBV29-1 | CSEAGLAGSTDTQYF | TGCAGCGAAGCGGGACTAGCGGGCTCCACAGATACGCAGTATTTT
TRBD1 | TRBJ2-7 | TRBV4-3 | CASSQGLRTGSNYEQYF | TGCGCCAGCAGCCAAGGCCTGAGGACAGGCTCGAACTACGAGCAGTACTTC
TRBD2 | TRBJ2-7 | TRBV28 | CASSLGTSGMGEQYF | TGTGCCAGCAGCCTTGGGACTAGCGGGATGGGCGAGCAGTACTTC
NA | TRBJ2-7 | TRBV5-4 | CASSLEPGGGIYEQYF | TGTGCCAGCAGCTTGGAGCCAGGGGGAGGTATCTACGAGCAGTACTTC
NA | TRBJ2-3 | TRBV13 | CASSFRTQITDTQYF | TGTGCCAGCAGCTTCAGGACTCAAATCACAGATACGCAGTATTTT
TRBD1 | TRBJ1-1 | TRBV6-5 | CASSYSGTGEAFF | TGTGCCAGCAGTTACTCAGGGACAGGTGAAGCTTTCTTT
TRBD2 | TRBJ2-1 | TRBV28 | CASSFVVAGVYNEQFF | TGTGCCAGCAGTTTTGTAGTAGCGGGAGTCTACAATGAGCAGTTCTTC
TRBD1 | TRBJ2-7 | TRBV9 | CASSPRQGRAYEQYF | TGTGCCAGCAGCCCACGACAGGGTAGAGCCTACGAGCAGTACTTC
TRBD1 | TRBJ1-4 | TRBV7-9 | CASSLDRGFEKLFF | TGTGCCAGCAGCTTGGACAGGGGTTTCGAAAAACTGTTTTTT
NA | TRBJ2-1 | TRBV6-5 | CASSYLRTALDNEQFF | TGTGCCAGCAGTTATTTGCGGACAGCTCTCGACAATGAGCAGTTCTTC
NA | TRBJ2-2 | TRBV11-3 | CASSNKRTGELFF | TGTGCCAGCAGCAATAAGCGCACCGGGGAGCTGTTTTTT
NA | TRBJ2-7 | TRBV6-1 | CASSETVMWQYF | TGTGCCAGCAGTGAAACCGTCATGTGGCAGTACTTC
NA | TRBJ2-1 | TRBV27 | CASSWADTSYNEQFF | TGTGCCAGCAGTTGGGCAGACACTAGCTACAATGAGCAGTTCTTC
NA | TRBJ2-3 | TRBV11-3 | CASSLDGDTQYF | TGTGCCAGCAGCTTAGACGGCGATACGCAGTATTTT
TRBD2 | TRBJ2-1 | TRBV28 | CASRPSGRAPNEQFF | TGTGCCAGCAGACCTAGCGGGAGGGCCCCCAATGAGCAGTTCTTC
NA | TRBJ2-5 | TRBV5-1 | CASSLATGGDPTETQYF | TGCGCCAGCAGCTTGGCCACAGGGGGGGACCCTACGGAGACCCAGTACTTC
TRBD1 | TRBJ2-1 | TRBV7-3 | CASSPRRDSPGNNEQFF | TGTGCCAGCAGCCCCCGCCGGGACAGCCCGGGAAACAATGAGCAGTTCTTC
NA | TRBJ1-5 | TRBV4-1 | CASSPGSGQYSNQPQHF | TGCGCCAGCAGCCCAGGTTCAGGACAGTATAGCAATCAGCCCCAGCATTTT
NA | TRBJ2-5 | TRBV5-5 | CASSLRQRDQETQYF | TGTGCCAGCAGCTTGCGACAGAGAGACCAAGAGACCCAGTACTTC
TRBD2 | TRBJ2-2 | TRBV27 | CASSFQMGLAGSGELFF | TGTGCCAGCAGTTTTCAGATGGGACTAGCGGGTTCCGGGGAGCTGTTTTTT
TRBD2 | TRBJ2-1 | TRBV7-2 | CARPSPPGLASNEQFF | TGTGCCCGCCCAAGTCCCCCGGGACTAGCATCGAATGAGCAGTTCTTC
TRBD2 | TRBJ2-5 | TRBV18 | CASSPVVREEGETQYF | TGTGCCAGCTCACCGGTAGTACGGGAGGAGGGAGAGACCCAGTACTTC
NA | TRBJ1-2 | TRBV11-2 | CASSLSSNYGYTF | TGTGCCAGCAGCTTATCCTCCAACTATGGCTACACCTTC
NA | TRBJ1-1 | TRBV7-8 | CASSLFRVRNTEAFF | TGTGCCAGCAGCTTATTCCGGGTCCGCAACACTGAAGCTTTCTTT
NA | TRBJ2-5 | TRBV30 | CAWSPGVGETQYF | TGTGCCTGGAGTCCGGGAGTTGGGGAGACCCAGTACTTC
TRBD1 | TRBJ1-1 | TRBV4-3 | CASSQGGQRNMNTEAFF | TGCGCCAGCAGCCAAGGGGGACAGAGGAATATGAACACTGAAGCTTTCTTT
TRBD1 | TRBJ2-2 | TRBV9 | CASSVDRANTGELFF | TGTGCCAGCAGCGTCGACAGGGCGAACACCGGGGAGCTGTTTTTT
TRBD2 | TRBJ2-1 | TRBV6-1 | CASSGLAGGPSEQFF | TGTGCCAGCAGTGGACTAGCGGGAGGGCCAAGTGAGCAGTTCTTC
NA | TRBJ2-5 | TRBV5-1 | CASSSQRDGGSGETQYF | TGCGCCAGCAGCTCCCAACGGGACGGCGGGTCGGGAGAGACCCAGTACTTC
TRBD2 | TRBJ2-1 | TRBV6-1 | CASSLTSGGFNEQFF | TGTGCCAGCAGCCTTACTAGCGGGGGGTTCAATGAGCAGTTCTTC
NA | TRBJ2-7 | TRBV18 | CASSTDRDNSYEQYF | TGTGCCAGCTCAACAGACCGGGATAATTCATACGAGCAGTACTTC